This T cell receptor (beta chain) was profiled in a study of radiation and T cells in renal cell carcinoma. Findings of the study overall: In blood, top tumor clones expanded by 2 weeks, shrinking by 4.

Assay: immunoSEQ multiplex PCR; the TCRdb copy retains only in-frame clones and omits some. The table includes 100,000 to 150,000 clones, around 81% detected once. Time point specified: blood 2 weeks post-SBRT. Stated treatment: 15 Gy SBRT to primary tumor, nephrectomy 4 weeks later. With respect to this clone: What it binds is unknown.

CDR3 size: 13 residues. CDR1 is LNHDA and CDR2 is SQIVND in the germline V gene (reference sequence). The V end was cut by 5 bases, the J end by 4 bases, with 11 bases between. This specimen was blood, taken from a patient whose treatment included radiotherapy and nephrectomy. This clonotype was sampled from a man aged 45 to 65 with renal cell carcinoma. The V and J genes are TRBV19 and TRBJ1-1, with no clear D. The CDR3, as DNA: TGTGCCAGTAGTCCCCGGTCCGGCACTGAAGCTTTCTTT. This translates into CASSPRSGTEAFF. The whole variable domain, remainder taken from reference TRBV19 and TRBJ1-1, is DGGITQSPKYLFRKEGQNVTLSCEQNLNHDAMYWYRQDPGQGLRLIYYSQIVNDFQKGDIAEGYSVSREKKESFPLTVTSAQKNPTAFYLCASSPRSGTEAFFGQGTRLTVV.